The subject of this entry is one T cell receptor beta chain. The CDR3 is 15 amino acids. V lost 3 bases to trimming and J lost 0 bases, with 8 bases between them. Germline assignment: CDR1 MGHDK and CDR2 SYGVNS. This sample is part of a study of blood T cell repertoires in COVID-19. In the authors' methods: Amplified reference gene primers provided the basis for estimating nucleated cell counts. Using immunoSEQ multiplex PCR, the repertoire was profiled, and TCRdb retains in-frame clones only, with some absent. The V and J calls and clone size are taken from that table; D and trimming were inferred from the DNA. Seen here are about 270,000 clones, about 87% observed once, and the top ten hold less than 10%.

This chain uses TRBV25-1 with TRBJ2-2; D perhaps matches TRBD1 (6 bases). Sequenced material: peripheral blood. This receptor was identified in a human donor in a cohort sampled during active COVID-19. CDR3 nucleotides: TGTGCCAGCAGTGATCACAGGGCGAACACCGGGGAGCTGTTTTTT. It yields the protein CASSDHRANTGELFF.